This is a list of T cell receptor beta chains from one sample in a study of cytomegalovirus exposure and HLA in healthy donors. Here immunoSEQ multiplex PCR was the method, and the copy in TCRdb shows in-frame clones only, minus some. In the table there are around 150,000 clones, 88% of which are singletons. Sequencing input: PBMCs. The receptors were gathered from a woman between 40 and 55 years old in good health and CMV-seronegative. Both conserved end residues are part of each CDR3. Fields, in order: J gene, clone size, D gene, V gene, CDR3 protein, CDR3 DNA. D genes are given only for firm matches. Size tells how often a clone was seen (once, few, many) or the class of an expanded clone, and some rows leave it out.

TRBJ1-5 - - TRBV6-5 CASSPSSFQPQHF TGTGCCAGCAGTCCCTCCTCCTTCCAGCCCCAGCATTTT
TRBJ1-4 few TRBD1 TRBV4-3 CASSQDKRSDRGNEKLFF TGCGCCAGCAGCCAAGATAAAAGATCAGACAGGGGGAATGAAAAACTGTTTTTT
TRBJ2-3 - - TRBV19 CASSIRSGGVFTDTQYF TGTGCCAGTAGTATAAGGTCGGGCGGGGTGTTTACAGATACGCAGTATTTT
TRBJ2-4 - TRBD1 TRBV28 CASSPQGPSSDIQYF TGTGCCAGCAGTCCACAGGGGCCCTCAAGCGACATTCAGTACTTC
TRBJ1-1 - TRBD1 TRBV5-1 CASSQRTGQTEAFF TGCGCCAGCAGCCAAAGGACAGGGCAGACTGAAGCTTTCTTT
TRBJ2-5 once TRBD2 TRBV7-9 CASSLTSGETQYF TGTGCCAGCAGCTTGACTAGCGGAGAGACCCAGTACTTC
TRBJ1-1 few - TRBV7-9 CASSLGGGAEAFF TGTGCCAGCAGCCTAGGTGGGGGCGCTGAAGCTTTCTTT
TRBJ2-2 - - TRBV2 CASKRDLNTGELFF TGTGCCAGCAAACGTGACTTGAACACCGGGGAGCTGTTTTTT
TRBJ1-1 - TRBD1 TRBV28 CASSSGQGGEAFF TGTGCCAGCAGTTCAGGACAGGGTGGCGAAGCTTTCTTT
TRBJ1-2 - - TRBV20-1 CSGESNYGYTF TGCAGTGGAGAGTCTAACTATGGCTACACCTTC
TRBJ2-2 - - TRBV7-6 CASSLVANTGELFF TGTGCCAGCAGCTTAGTAGCGAACACCGGGGAGCTGTTTTTT
TRBJ2-1 - - TRBV5-1 CASNRDVEGNEQFF TGCGCCAGCAATCGCGACGTGGAGGGCAATGAGCAGTTCTTC
TRBJ1-4 - TRBD1 TRBV4-1 CASSQDSAGRGYEKLFF TGCGCCAGCAGCCAAGATTCGGCGGGCAGGGGGTATGAAAAACTGTTTTTT
TRBJ2-4 - TRBD1 TRBV2 CAGNRGLANIQYF TGTGCCGGCAACAGGGGGCTCGCAAACATTCAGTACTTC
TRBJ2-3 - TRBD2 TRBV10-3 CAIKLADVTDTQYF TGTGCCATCAAACTAGCGGATGTCACAGATACGCAGTATTTT
TRBJ2-7 - - TRBV5-1 CASSLASPYEQYF TGCGCCAGCAGCTTGGCTAGCCCCTACGAGCAGTACTTC
TRBJ2-7 - - TRBV20-1 CSVPSSYEQYF TGCAGTGTACCTAGCTCCTACGAGCAGTACTTC
TRBJ2-1 - TRBD2 TRBV10-3 CAISESGSGPYNEQFF TGTGCCATCAGTGAGTCGGGTAGCGGGCCCTACAATGAGCAGTTCTTC
TRBJ2-2 - - TRBV6-6 CASSYVRKNTGELFF TGTGCCAGCAGTTATGTGCGGAAGAACACCGGGGAGCTGTTTTTT
TRBJ2-7 - TRBD1 TRBV14 CASSPGQGDEQYF TGTGCCAGCAGTCCAGGACAGGGGGACGAGCAGTACTTC
TRBJ2-7 - TRBD2 TRBV7-6 CASSLYGGRADEQYF TGTGCCAGCAGCTTATACGGCGGGAGGGCCGATGAGCAGTACTTC
TRBJ1-1 - - TRBV27 CASSLSQLGGETEAFF TGTGCCAGCAGTTTATCGCAACTCGGGGGTGAGACTGAAGCTTTCTTT
TRBJ1-1 - TRBD1 TRBV28 CASSLSPGQGNTEAFF TGTGCCAGCAGTTTATCCCCGGGACAGGGGAACACTGAAGCTTTCTTT
TRBJ2-2 - TRBD2 TRBV11-3 CASSLLAGLTGELFF TGTGCCAGCAGCTTACTAGCGGGTCTCACCGGGGAGCTGTTTTTT
TRBJ2-2 once - TRBV11-2 CASSSGINTGELFF TGTGCCAGCAGCTCCGGGATTAACACCGGGGAGCTGTTTTTT
TRBJ2-1 - TRBD1 TRBV15 CATSPRGTGSPGPPYNEQFF TGTGCCACCAGCCCTAGAGGGACAGGGTCCCCTGGGCCCCCCTACAATGAGCAGTTCTTC
TRBJ1-1 - - TRBV6-6 CASSFREQAFF TGTGCCAGCAGTTTTAGAGAACAAGCTTTCTTT
TRBJ1-1 - TRBD1 TRBV19 CASQETRDRGRAFF TGTGCCAGCCAGGAGACCCGGGACAGGGGCAGGGCTTTCTTT
TRBJ2-1 - - TRBV5-6 CASRFFGNEQFF TGTGCCAGCAGGTTCTTCGGCAATGAGCAGTTCTTC
TRBJ2-3 once TRBD2 TRBV7-9 CASSLTSGSTDTQYF TGTGCCAGCAGCTTGACTAGCGGGAGTACAGATACGCAGTATTTT
TRBJ2-2 - TRBD1 TRBV15 CATSFDRATGELFF TGTGCCACCAGCTTCGACAGGGCCACCGGGGAGCTGTTTTTT
TRBJ2-3 - TRBD2 TRBV2 CASSTTSGSTDTQYF TGTGCCAGCAGCACGACTAGCGGCAGCACAGATACGCAGTATTTT
TRBJ2-1 - TRBD1 TRBV10-3 CAITPGQGFDEQFF TGTGCCATTACCCCGGGACAGGGATTCGATGAGCAGTTCTTC